This T cell receptor (beta chain) stems from a study of cytomegalovirus exposure and HLA in healthy donors. This PCR relied on a set of 60 Vbeta primers and 13 Jbeta primers. Assay: immunoSEQ multiplex PCR; the TCRdb copy retains only in-frame clones and omits some. The top ten hold roughly 0.6% of the sample, which has 200,000 to 250,000 clones, approximately 82% seen once. Trimming removed 3 bases from V and 0 bases from J, with 12 bases in between. This CDR3 has 14 amino acids. Germline assignment: CDR1 GTSNPN and CDR2 SVGIG (reference sequence). The gene calls are TRBV30 and TRBJ2-7; D is possibly TRBD2 (7 bases). Sample: PBMCs. The clonotype originates from a man aged 18 to 30 in good health and CMV-seronegative. The CDR3 coding sequence is TGTGCCTGGAGAGAGGGGGGGAGCTCCTACGAGCAGTACTTC. Translating it yields CAWREGGSSYEQYF.